These 2 T cell receptor beta chains came from one sample sequenced in a study of Graves' ophthalmopathy and Graves' hyperthyroidism. Amplified material comprised TCR beta CDR3 regions derived from RNA transcripts. HTBI primers served in a first-round RT-PCR, which a second-round multiplex PCR followed. Via MiXCR, TCRdb re-called the multiplex PCR reads, giving one row per CDR3 protein. The sample shows 150,000 to 200,000 distinct CDR3 sequences, roughly two fifths of them seen only once. What was sequenced was peripheral blood. The receptors here all came from a man younger than 40 with Graves' ophthalmopathy.

The gene calls are TRBV11-2 and TRBJ1-3; D ambiguous. The V gene lost 5 bases and the J gene lost 1 base, with 3 bases spanning the gap. Germline V gene sequence: CDR1 SGHAT, CDR2 FQNNGV. This CDR3 is built from 12 residues. The CDR3 DNA sequence: TGTGCCAGCAGCCAGTCTGGAAACACCATATATTTT. Its translation is CASSQSGNTIYF.

This clonotype was picked up one time. The chain links TRBV5-6 to TRBJ2-5; no firm D call. Germline CDR1 reads SGHDT; CDR2 reads YYEEEE. V lost 0 bases and J 4 bases, leaving 4 bases between the germline ends. There are 12 residues in the CDR3. The CDR3 is CASSLGVETQYF. CDR3 bases: TGTGCCAGCAGCTTGGGTGTAGAGACCCAGTACTTC.